The 22 T cell receptor beta chains listed next were all sequenced from one sample in a study of blood T cell repertoires in COVID-19. Assay: immunoSEQ multiplex PCR; the TCRdb copy retains only in-frame clones and omits some. The sample contains 180,000 or so clones, around four fifths of which appear only once. The sequenced sample was peripheral blood. The receptors here all came from a woman between 65 and 79 years old with COVID-19, enrolled during active disease.

The J gene is TRBJ1-2, the V gene TRBV6-5; tentatively, D is TRBD1 (6 bases). This CDR3 contains 13 residues. Germline assignment: CDR1 MNHEY and CDR2 SVGAGI. V lost 6 bases and J lost 8, with 16 bases in between. CDR3 in DNA: TGTGCCAGCAGCCCCCAGGGGAAAGTGGGCTACACCTTC. It yields the protein CASSPQGKVGYTF.

This chain links TRBV5-4 with TRBJ1-2; the D gene is possibly TRBD1 (6 bases). The CDR3 is 13 residues long. Trimming removed 1 base at V and 3 bases at J, with 7 bases between. Germline CDR1 is SGHNT and CDR2 is YYREEE (reference sequence). For the CDR3, the DNA is TGTGCCAGCAGCTTGACAGGGTACTATGGCTACACCTTC. It codes for CASSLTGYYGYTF.

The rearrangement links TRBV28 to TRBJ2-5, with 9 bases aligning to TRBD1. CDR1 is MDHEN and CDR2 is SYDVKM in the germline V gene. With 6 bases clipped from V and 1 base from J, the junction kept 6 bases outside the gene matches. The CDR3 has 15 amino acids. CDR3 protein: CASRSGQGLQETQYF. CDR3 in DNA: TGTGCCAGCAGGTCGGGACAGGGCCTCCAAGAGACCCAGTACTTC.

This chain connects TRBV10-3 to TRBJ1-2, with 9 bases matching TRBD1. CDR1 and CDR2 from the germline V gene are ENHRY and SYGVKD. This CDR3 contains 13 residues. Trimming took 6 bases from V and 4 from J; bases not matched to a gene: 3. CDR3 coding DNA: TGTGCCATCAGGGGGACAGGGAGCTATGGCTACACCTTC. It yields the protein CAIRGTGSYGYTF.

The chain recombines TRBV11-2 with TRBJ2-6; no definite D call. V shed 5 bases and J shed 2 bases, with 4 bases lying between them. The CDR3 covers 13 residues. CDR1 SGHAT and CDR2 FQNNGV come from the germline V gene. The CDR3 protein is CASSPTGANVLTF. The CDR3 DNA reads TGTGCCAGCAGCCCAACTGGGGCCAACGTCCTGACTTTC.

The chain combines TRBV3-1 (or the pseudogene TRBV3-2) with TRBJ2-1; 10 bases are a match to TRBD2. This CDR3 contains 15 residues. The germline CDR1 and CDR2 sequences are LGHDT and YNNKEL (reference sequence). Trimming cost V 0 bases and J 6 bases; bases outside gene matches: 2. The CDR3 reads CASSQELAGLNEQFF. Written as DNA, the CDR3 is TGTGCCAGCAGCCAAGAACTAGCGGGACTCAATGAGCAGTTCTTC.

This clone was seen just once. V is TRBV15 and J is TRBJ1-4; possibly TRBD1 for D (5 bases). The CDR3 has 16 residues. Germline V CDR1 and CDR2: LNHNV, YYDKDF (reference sequence). V shed 0 bases and J shed 0 bases, with 8 bases lying between them. This CDR3 is CATSREGVSTNEKLFF. CDR3 coding DNA: TGTGCCACCAGCAGAGAAGGGGTCTCAACTAATGAAAAACTGTTTTTT.

V is TRBV18 and J is TRBJ1-1; D is possibly TRBD1 (6 bases). Trimming shortened V by 3 bases and J by 2 bases, and 7 bases separated the two germline ends. The CDR3 is made up of 13 amino acids. CDR1 and CDR2 from the germline V gene are KGHSH and LQKENI. The CDR3 region is CASSPDSNTEAFF. In nucleotides, the CDR3 is TGTGCCAGCTCACCGGACAGCAACACTGAAGCTTTCTTT.

The chain has TRBV7-6 and TRBJ1-1; a weak D match, TRBD1 (5 bases). The CDR3 is made up of 16 amino acids. V was trimmed by 2 bases and J by 0 bases, leaving 13 bases between them. Per germline, CDR1 SGHVS and CDR2 FNYEAQ. The CDR3 nucleotides are TGTGCCAGCAGCTTACAGGGAGGGATTATGAACACTGAAGCTTTCTTT. Translation: CASSLQGGIMNTEAFF.

The CDR3 nucleotides are TGTGCCAGCTCACCAGACAGTGCGTCTGGGGCCAACGTCCTGACTTTC. Residues: CASSPDSASGANVLTF. This chain uses TRBV18 with TRBJ2-6; TRBD1 might be the D (5 bases). V gave up 2 bases and J gave up 1 base, with 9 bases separating them. The germline CDR1 and CDR2 sequences are KGHSH and LQKENI. The CDR3 is 16 residues long.

The chain carries TRBV19 and TRBJ2-2; no definite D call. V was cut by 3 bases and J by 9 bases, with 11 bases left in between. This CDR3 region has 13 residues. The germline gives CDR1 LNHDA, CDR2 SQIVND (reference sequence). The CDR3 sequence is CASSMSDMRELFF. In DNA, the CDR3 is TGTGCCAGTAGTATGAGTGACATGAGGGAGCTGTTTTTT.

The genes are TRBV5-1 and TRBJ1-2, with 12 bases aligning to TRBD1. Germline-derived CDR1 and CDR2 are SGHRS and YFSETQ. This CDR3 has 16 residues. The V and J ends lost 4 bases and 8 bases, in that order; junction bases with no gene match: 12. The CDR3 here is CASSPASGQGAGGYTF. For the CDR3, the DNA is TGCGCCAGCAGCCCCGCGTCGGGACAGGGGGCCGGGGGCTACACCTTC.

This chain uses TRBV7-3 with TRBJ2-1; D gene uncertain. Germline CDR1 reads SGHTA; CDR2 reads FQGTGA. The V and J ends lost 6 bases and 0 bases respectively, with 6 bases between them. The CDR3 totals 13 residues. CDR3: CASRFSSYNEQFF. CDR3 nucleotide sequence: TGTGCCAGCAGGTTTAGCTCCTACAATGAGCAGTTCTTC. Using reference TRBV7-3 and TRBJ2-1 for the parts outside the CDR3, the full variable domain is GAGVSQTPSNKVTEKGKYVELRCDPISGHTALYWYRQSLGQGPEFLIYFQGTGAADDSGLPNDRFFAVRPEGSVSTLKIQRTERGDSAVYLCASRFSSYNEQFFGPGTRLTVL.

This clone was counted only a few times. This chain connects TRBV3-1 (or the pseudogene TRBV3-2) to TRBJ2-3; TRBD2 aligns across 10 bases. Germline lookup yields CDR1 LGHDT and CDR2 YNNKEL (reference sequence). The CDR3 runs to 15 residues. Germline trimming cut 3 bases from V and 1 base from J; bases unmatched to any gene: 1. DNA of the CDR3: TGTGCCAGCAGCCAGACTAGCGGGCGCACAGATACGCAGTATTTT. Its translation is CASSQTSGRTDTQYF.

This chain connects TRBV19 to TRBJ2-2; 8 nucleotides match TRBD2. This CDR3 is built from 14 residues. V lost 7 bases, J lost 6 bases, and 7 bases stayed unmatched. Germline CDR1 is LNHDA and CDR2 is SQIVND (reference sequence). CDR3 bases: TGTGCCAGTATATGGAGCGGGGGCTCCGGGGAGCTGTTTTTT. Residues: CASIWSGGSGELFF.

This rearrangement joins TRBV5-8 to TRBJ2-5, with D perhaps matching TRBD1 (6 bases). The V gene lost 5 bases and the J gene lost 3 bases, with 11 bases spanning the gap. In germline, CDR1 is SGHTS, CDR2 YDEGEE. CDR3 length: 13 amino acids. The CDR3 loop reads CASRNSGEETQYF. The CDR3 nucleotides are TGTGCCAGCAGAAATTCAGGGGAAGAGACCCAGTACTTC.

The chain is built from TRBV6-2 or TRBV6-3 and TRBJ2-1, with a weak D call TRBD2 (6 bases). Germline CDR1 MNHEY, CDR2 SVGEGT. This CDR3 spans 15 amino acids. V shed 6 bases and J shed 4 bases, with 16 bases lying between them. In DNA form, the CDR3 reads TGTGCCAGCAGCCCGGGACTCCGCCTTTACAATGAGCAGTTCTTC. The encoded protein is CASSPGLRLYNEQFF.

The CDR3 region has the DNA TGTGCCAGCAGCCCTGGGGAGTTTACTAATTCACCCCTCCACTTT. Protein: CASSPGEFTNSPLHF. The V and J genes are TRBV28 and TRBJ1-6; no firm D call. V was pared by 6 bases and J by 6 bases, with 15 bases between. CDR3 length: 15 amino acids. The germline CDR1 and CDR2 sequences are MDHEN and SYDVKM.

The rearrangement links TRBV9 to TRBJ2-5, with D possibly TRBD1 on 6 matching bases. V lost 0 bases, J lost 1 base, and 10 bases lay in between. CDR1 is SGDLS, CDR2 YYNGEE, per germline. The CDR3 is 15 residues long. CDR3 DNA: TGTGCCAGCAGCGTAGGTGGGGGCCTCCAAGAGACCCAGTACTTC. Translating gives CASSVGGGLQETQYF.

This chain uses TRBV6-2 or TRBV6-3 with TRBJ2-7; 15 bases agree with TRBD2. CDR1 is MNHEY, CDR2 SVGEGT, per germline. The CDR3 extends over 18 amino acids. J lost 5 bases, V lost 5 bases, and 13 bases had no gene match. CDR3 sequence: CASSPGLAGGFLSNEQYV. In nucleotides, the CDR3 is TGTGCCAGCAGTCCGGGACTAGCGGGGGGCTTCCTCTCGAACGAGCAGTACGTC.

The rearrangement links TRBV12-3 or TRBV12-4 to TRBJ1-2; maybe TRBD1 (5 bases). The CDR3 is 12 residues long. The V end was cut by 10 bases, the J end by 2 bases, with 11 bases between. CDR3 in amino acids: CATGNPNYGYTF. The CDR3 DNA is TGTGCCACAGGGAACCCCAACTATGGCTACACCTTC.

The V call is TRBV9, the J call TRBJ2-7; TRBD2 might be the D (6 bases). Germline V gene data show CDR1 as SGDLS and CDR2 as YYNGEE. This CDR3 is 14 amino acids long. Deletions cut 1 base from V and 6 bases from J, with 14 bases between. The CDR3 loop reads CASSVTGAGSEQYF. The CDR3 coding sequence is TGTGCCAGCAGCGTAACGGGAGCGGGTAGCGAGCAGTACTTC.